This paragraph reports one T cell receptor beta chain. Germline assignment: CDR1 DFQATT and CDR2 SNEGSKA (reference sequence). The CDR3 runs 18 residues. Germline trimming cut 3 bases from V and 5 bases from J; bases unmatched to any gene: 11. TCRdb's copy holds only in-frame clones and misses some; the assay was immunoSEQ multiplex PCR. The repertoire holds fewer than 25,000 clones, with about 82% as singletons. The sample belongs to a study of T cells in tumors after PD-1 blockade. On the study more broadly: Patients had no prior checkpoint blockade, systemic immunosuppressants, or anti-cancer therapy within 4 weeks. A subset received ongoing vismodegib 150 mg daily alongside anti-PD-1 therapy. Blood samples averaged around 110,000 templates (range roughly 24,679-270,000) and roughly 37,000 unique clonotypes.

The chain couples TRBV20-1 to TRBJ2-1; 15 bases are shared with TRBD2. Source: PBMCs, taken after anti-PD-1 treatment. The clonotype was recovered from a human donor with basal cell carcinoma. CDR3 in amino acids: CSASGLAGGPLSNNEQFF. CDR3 in DNA: TGCAGTGCTAGTGGACTAGCGGGGGGGCCCCTAAGTAACAATGAGCAGTTCTTC.